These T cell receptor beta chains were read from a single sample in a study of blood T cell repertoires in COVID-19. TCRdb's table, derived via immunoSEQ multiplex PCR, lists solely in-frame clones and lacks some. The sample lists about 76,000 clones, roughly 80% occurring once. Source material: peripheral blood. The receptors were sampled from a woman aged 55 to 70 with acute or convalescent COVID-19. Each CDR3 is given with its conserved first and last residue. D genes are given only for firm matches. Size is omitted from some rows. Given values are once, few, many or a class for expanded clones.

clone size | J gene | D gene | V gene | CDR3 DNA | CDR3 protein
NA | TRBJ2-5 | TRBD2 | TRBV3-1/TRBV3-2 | TGTGCCAGCAGCCAACCGACTAGCGGGGTGATCCAAGAGACCCAGTACTTC | CASSQPTSGVIQETQYF
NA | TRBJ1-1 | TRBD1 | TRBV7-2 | TGTGCCAGCAGTCGTTCGACAACCTCAGGGGGCACTGAAGCTTTCTTT | CASSRSTTSGGTEAFF
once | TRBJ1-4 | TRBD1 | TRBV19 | TGTGCCAGTAGTATTGGGACAGCAGTTGAAAAACTGTTTTTT | CASSIGTAVEKLFF
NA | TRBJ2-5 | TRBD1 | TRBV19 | TGTGCCAGTAGGCCGGGACAGGGGGCCTGGGAGACCCAGTACTTC | CASRPGQGAWETQYF
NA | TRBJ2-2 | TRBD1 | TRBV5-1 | TGCGCCAGCAGCTTAACGGGGACAGCGAACACCGGGGAGCTGTTTTTT | CASSLTGTANTGELFF
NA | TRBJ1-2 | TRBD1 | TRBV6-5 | TGTGCCAGCAGTCCCGAGAGGACAGGGTCCTGCACCTTC | CASSPERTGSCTF
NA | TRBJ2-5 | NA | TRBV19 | TGTGCCAGTAGTGAGGACAGCCAAGAGACCCAGTACTTC | CASSEDSQETQYF
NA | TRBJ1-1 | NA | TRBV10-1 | TGCGCCAGCAGACCAGACGACAGGCCGAACACTGAAGCTTTCTTT | CASRPDDRPNTEAFF
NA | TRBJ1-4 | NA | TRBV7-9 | TGTGCCAGCAGCTTAGTGGCTGGACAGAGGGAAAAACTGTTTTTT | CASSLVAGQREKLFF
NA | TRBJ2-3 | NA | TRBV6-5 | TGTGCCAGCAGTTACTCCCTACAGAGCACAGATACGCAGTATTTT | CASSYSLQSTDTQYF
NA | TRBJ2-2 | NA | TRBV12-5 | TGTGCTAGTGGCCGGACCGGGGAGCTGTTTTTT | CASGRTGELFF
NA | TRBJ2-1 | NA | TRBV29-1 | TGCAGCGTCGGACCGGGACAGTTCTTC | CSVGPGQFF
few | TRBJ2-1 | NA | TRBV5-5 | TGTGCCAGCAGCCCTGGAGGCTCCTACAATGAGCAGTTCTTC | CASSPGGSYNEQFF
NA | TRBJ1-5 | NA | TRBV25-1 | TGTGCCAGCAGTACAGGTAGCAATCAGCCCCAGCATTTT | CASSTGSNQPQHF
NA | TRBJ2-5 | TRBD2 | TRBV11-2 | TGTGCCAGCAGCTCAATAGCGGGGGAAGAGACCCAGTACTTC | CASSSIAGEETQYF
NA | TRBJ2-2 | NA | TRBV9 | TGTGCCAGCAGCGTTTTGGACTACGGTGACACCGGGGAGCTGTTTTTT | CASSVLDYGDTGELFF
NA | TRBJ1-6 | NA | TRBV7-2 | TGTGCCAGCAGCTTAGCGGAGTATTCACCCCTCCACTTT | CASSLAEYSPLHF
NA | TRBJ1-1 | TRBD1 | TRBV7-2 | TGTGCCAGCAGCTTAGTTGGGACAGGGGGAAGGTTAACTGAAGCTTTCTTT | CASSLVGTGGRLTEAFF
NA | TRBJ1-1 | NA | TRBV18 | TGTGCCAGCTCATCAGCAGGGGCCTTTATCAGGGGATCTGAAGCTTTCTTT | CASSSAGAFIRGSEAFF
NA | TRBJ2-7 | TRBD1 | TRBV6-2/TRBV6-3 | TGTGCCAGCAGTCGACGACAGGCAGGGGGCGCGGGAAATAGCTTC | CASSRRQAGGAGNSF
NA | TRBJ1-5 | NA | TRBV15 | TGTGCCACCAGCAGAGGTAGCGCGGGTCAGCCCCAGCATTTT | CATSRGSAGQPQHF
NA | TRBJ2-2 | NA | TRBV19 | TGTGCCAGTAGTATCCCCCAGACAGACACCGGGGAGCTGTTTTTT | CASSIPQTDTGELFF
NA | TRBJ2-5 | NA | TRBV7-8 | TGTGCCAGCAGCCCTGGACAGCGCCAAGAGACCCAGTACTTC | CASSPGQRQETQYF
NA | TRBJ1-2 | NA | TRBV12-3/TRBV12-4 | TGTGCCAGCCGGGGGGACTACTATGGCTACACCTTC | CASRGDYYGYTF
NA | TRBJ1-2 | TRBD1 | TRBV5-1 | TGCGCCAGCAGCTTGGCCAGGACAGGGAACTATGGCTACACCTTC | CASSLARTGNYGYTF
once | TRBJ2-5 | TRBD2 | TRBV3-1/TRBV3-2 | TGTGCCAGCAGCCTGAGACTAGCGGGGGGACAAGAGACCCAGTACTTC | CASSLRLAGGQETQYF
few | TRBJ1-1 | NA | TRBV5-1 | TGCGCCAGCAGCTCTTTACAGGGAACTGAAGCTTTCTTT | CASSSLQGTEAFF
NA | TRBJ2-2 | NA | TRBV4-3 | TGCGCCAGCAGCCAAGATCCAGGGATTGTCGGGGAGCTGTTTTTT | CASSQDPGIVGELFF
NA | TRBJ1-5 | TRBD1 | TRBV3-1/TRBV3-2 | TGTGCCAGCAGCCCACAGGGGAGGCAGCCCCAGCATTTT | CASSPQGRQPQHF
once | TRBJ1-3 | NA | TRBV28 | TGTGCCAGCAGCAATAGATTAGGAACAGACAGCTCTGGAAACACCATATATTTT | CASSNRLGTDSSGNTIYF
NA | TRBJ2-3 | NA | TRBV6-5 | TGTGCCAGCAGTCCGCGGGACGGACGCACAGATACGCAGTATTTT | CASSPRDGRTDTQYF
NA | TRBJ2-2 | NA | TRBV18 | TGTGCCAGCTCACCACCGCAGGGCAGGGGGAACACCGGGGAGCTGTTTTTT | CASSPPQGRGNTGELFF
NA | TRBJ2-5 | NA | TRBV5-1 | TGCGCCAGCAGCTTGGGGACAGTAGGGGAGACCCAGTACTTC | CASSLGTVGETQYF
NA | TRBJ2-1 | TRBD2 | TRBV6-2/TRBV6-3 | TGTGCCAGCAGTTACTCTACTAGCGGATACAATGAGCAGTTCTTC | CASSYSTSGYNEQFF
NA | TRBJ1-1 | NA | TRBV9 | TGTGCCAGCAGCCTAGAGACAGGCGCGGTGAACACTGAAGCTTTCTTT | CASSLETGAVNTEAFF
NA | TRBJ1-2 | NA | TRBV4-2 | TGTGCCAGCAGCCATGTCGGAGACTATGGCTACACCTTC | CASSHVGDYGYTF
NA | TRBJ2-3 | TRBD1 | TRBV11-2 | TGTGCCAGCAGGCTGACAGGGGGTCCAGATACGCAGTATTTT | CASRLTGGPDTQYF
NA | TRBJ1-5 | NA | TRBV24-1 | TGTGCCACCAGTGGTCAGGGTGTCAACAATCAGCCCCAGCATTTT | CATSGQGVNNQPQHF
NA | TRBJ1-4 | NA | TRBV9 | TGTGCCAGCAGCGTAAGTGGAAGGGGGAATGAAAAACTGTTTTTT | CASSVSGRGNEKLFF
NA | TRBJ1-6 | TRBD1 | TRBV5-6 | TGTGCCAGCAGCTTGGTAGGGGACAGGATGAGCTCCTATAATTCACCCCTCCACTTT | CASSLVGDRMSSYNSPLHF
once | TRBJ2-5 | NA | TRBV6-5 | TGTGCCAGCACGGCAGGTGGCACAGAGACCCAGTACTTC | CASTAGGTETQYF
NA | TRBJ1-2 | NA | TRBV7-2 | TGTGCCAGCAGCTTAGACGGCAGGGGCTATGGCTACACCTTC | CASSLDGRGYGYTF
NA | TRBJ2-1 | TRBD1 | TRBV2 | TGTGCCAGCAGTGTCGGGGGACAGGGTCGGAATGAGCAGTTCTTC | CASSVGGQGRNEQFF
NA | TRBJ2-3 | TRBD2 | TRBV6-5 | TGTGCCAGCAGACCCGGGACTAGCGGGGTTTATACGCAGTATTTT | CASRPGTSGVYTQYF
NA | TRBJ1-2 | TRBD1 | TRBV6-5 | TGTGCCAGCCGACAGGGGCTTAACTATGGCTACACCTTC | CASRQGLNYGYTF
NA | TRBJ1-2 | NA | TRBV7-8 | TGTGCCAGCAGCTTCGAGTTAAACTATGGCTACACCTTC | CASSFELNYGYTF
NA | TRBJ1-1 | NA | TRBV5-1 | TGCGCCAGCAGCTTGGAGGGGCAGAAGAACACTGAAGCTTTCTTT | CASSLEGQKNTEAFF
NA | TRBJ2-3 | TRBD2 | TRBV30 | TGTGCCTGGAGTGTATTGCGGGGGGCGACAGATACGCAGTATTTT | CAWSVLRGATDTQYF